The entry below gives a single T cell receptor (beta chain) sequence along with its context. This sample is drawn from a study of blood T cell repertoires in COVID-19. Study details: Some COVID-19 samples were acute and others convalescent; all came from the United States, Italy and Spain. T cells, B-cell-depleted T cells, or PBMCs provided the cDNA or gDNA that served as material.

In the study's own analysis: From reference gene primer amplification, estimates of nucleated cell counts were derived. TCRdb keeps only in-frame clones here, not all; method: immunoSEQ multiplex PCR. That table supplies the V and J calls and clone size; D and trimming were determined from the DNA. Of about 140,000 clones listed, about three quarters are singletons. This CDR3 has 18 amino acids. Germline lookup yields CDR1 SNHLY and CDR2 FYNNEI. V was clipped by 4 bases and J by 0 bases; unmatched bases: 14. Source material: peripheral blood. The sequence was collected from an elderly man with acute or convalescent COVID-19. The chain links TRBV2 to TRBJ2-7, with 8 positions matching TRBD2. Here the CDR3 reads CASSGDRRSGGLSYEQYF. The DNA for the CDR3 is TGTGCCAGCAGTGGGGATCGTAGGAGCGGGGGTCTCTCCTACGAGCAGTACTTC.